The text below deals with one T cell receptor (beta chain). The Seattle patients, enrolled during active infection, were followed longitudinally. The assay was immunoSEQ multiplex PCR, and TCRdb's table has in-frame clones only and misses some. The sample records 410,000 or so clones, around 89% being singletons. The CDR3 sequence is 14 residues long. With 10 bases removed from V and 5 bases from J, the gap between germline ends came to 18 bases. Germline CDR1 is LNHDA and CDR2 is SQIVND (reference sequence). This specimen comes from a study of blood T cell repertoires in COVID-19. Whole-study context: The origin of the acute and convalescent COVID-19 samples was the United States, Italy and Spain.

The sequence derives from a woman aged 40 to 50 with COVID-19, enrolled during active disease. This rearrangement joins TRBV19 to TRBJ2-1, with D possibly being TRBD1 (5 bases). The sequenced sample consisted of peripheral blood. CDR3: CATLPSLGDNEQFF. DNA of the CDR3: TGTGCCACCCTCCCCTCCCTAGGGGACAATGAGCAGTTCTTC.